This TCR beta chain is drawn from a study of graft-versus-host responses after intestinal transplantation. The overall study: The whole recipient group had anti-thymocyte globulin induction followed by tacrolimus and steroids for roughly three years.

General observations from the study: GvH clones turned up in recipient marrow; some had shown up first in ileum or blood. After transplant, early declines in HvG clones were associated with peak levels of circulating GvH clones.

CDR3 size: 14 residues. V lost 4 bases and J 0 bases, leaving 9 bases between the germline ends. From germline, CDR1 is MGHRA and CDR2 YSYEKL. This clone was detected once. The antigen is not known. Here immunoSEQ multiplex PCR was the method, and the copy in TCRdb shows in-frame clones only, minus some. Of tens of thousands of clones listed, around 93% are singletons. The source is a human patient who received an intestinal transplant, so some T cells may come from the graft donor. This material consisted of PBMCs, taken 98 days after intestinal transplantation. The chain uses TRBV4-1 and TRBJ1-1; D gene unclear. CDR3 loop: CASSLEALNTEAFF. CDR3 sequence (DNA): TGCGCCAGCAGCCTAGAGGCCCTGAACACTGAAGCTTTCTTT.